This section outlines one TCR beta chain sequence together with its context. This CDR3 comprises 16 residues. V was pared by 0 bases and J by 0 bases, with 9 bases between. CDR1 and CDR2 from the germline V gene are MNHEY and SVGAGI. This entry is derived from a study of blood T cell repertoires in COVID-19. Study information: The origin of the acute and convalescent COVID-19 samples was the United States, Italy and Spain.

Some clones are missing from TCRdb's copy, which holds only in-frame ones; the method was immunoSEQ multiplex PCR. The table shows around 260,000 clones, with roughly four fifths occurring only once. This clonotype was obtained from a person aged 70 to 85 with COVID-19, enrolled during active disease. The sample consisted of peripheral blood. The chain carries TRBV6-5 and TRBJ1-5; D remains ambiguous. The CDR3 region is CASSYSREFSNQPQHF. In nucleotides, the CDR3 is TGTGCCAGCAGTTACTCGAGAGAATTTAGCAATCAGCCCCAGCATTTT.